This T cell receptor beta chain was profiled in a study of tumor-infiltrating lymphocytes in primary liver carcinoma. Study summary: Tumors were stage T1-T3 N0M0, about 4 to 11 cm across.

Germline V gene data show CDR1 as SGHRS and CDR2 as YFSETQ. CDR3 size: 14 residues. RNA was extracted from whole blood without cell sorting, alongside germline DNA. On this clonotype: The junction departs from germline at one end; a sequencing error may be responsible.

The input was approximately 500 ng total RNA; TCR beta cDNA was made from it with a constant-region primer. Libraries covering TCR beta were generated through three nested multiplex PCR rounds (using a slightly modified ARM-PCR). Both of the initial two PCR rounds ran for nine to eleven cycles and employed TRBV1-TRBV30 forward primers alongside a C-beta reverse primer. One entry per CDR3 protein results from TCRdb running MiXCR on the multiplex PCR reads. The repertoire holds about 320,000 distinct CDR3 sequences, with 65% as singletons. This clonotype was obtained from a man aged 40-50 years with primary liver carcinoma and hepatitis B virus infection. This chain uses TRBV5-1 with TRBJ2-7; tentative D call: TRBD2 (5 bases). The sample was peripheral blood. CDR3 sequence: CTSSTLASSYEQYF. The CDR3 DNA follows: TGCACCAGCAGCACCCTAGCCAGCTCCTACGAGCAGTACTTC.